This TCR beta chain was captured in a study of T cell responses to AZD1222 COVID-19 vaccine. Study information: Second doses that came at about 4 or about 12 weeks were put together. Study conclusions and caveats: Spike-specific TCR breadth and depth grew following two AZD1222 doses. Most donors were white British, females outnumbered males, and clonal diversity was possibly underestimated.

The germline CDR1 and CDR2 sequences are SGHTA and FQGTGA. V shed 1 base and J 4 bases; nucleotides not matched to a gene: 6. The CDR3 has 16 residues. Sequencing used immunoSEQ multiplex PCR; TCRdb keeps in-frame clones, though not all of them. The sample records some 130,000 clones, approximately 88% being singletons. Regarding this clone: Its target is unknown.

Sequencing was performed on peripheral blood, taken on day 0 of AZD1222 vaccination. V gene TRBV7-3 combines with J gene TRBJ2-3; 9 bases are a match to TRBD2. The TCR comes from an adult in good health. CDR3 sequence: CASSLIAGDGADTQYF. Here the CDR3 DNA reads TGTGCCAGCAGCTTAATAGCGGGGGATGGCGCAGATACGCAGTATTTT.